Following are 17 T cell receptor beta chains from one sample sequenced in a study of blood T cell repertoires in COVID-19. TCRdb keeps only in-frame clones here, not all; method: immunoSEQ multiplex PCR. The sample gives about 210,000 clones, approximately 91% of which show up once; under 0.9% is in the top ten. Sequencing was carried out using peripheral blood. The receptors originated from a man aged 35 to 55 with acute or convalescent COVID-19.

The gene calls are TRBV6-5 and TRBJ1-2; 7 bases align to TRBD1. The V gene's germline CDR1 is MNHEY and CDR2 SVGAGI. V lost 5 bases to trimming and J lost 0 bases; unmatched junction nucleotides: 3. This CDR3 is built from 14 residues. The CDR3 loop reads CASSPRGANYGYTF. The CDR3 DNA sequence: TGTGCCAGCAGTCCCAGGGGGGCTAACTATGGCTACACCTTC.

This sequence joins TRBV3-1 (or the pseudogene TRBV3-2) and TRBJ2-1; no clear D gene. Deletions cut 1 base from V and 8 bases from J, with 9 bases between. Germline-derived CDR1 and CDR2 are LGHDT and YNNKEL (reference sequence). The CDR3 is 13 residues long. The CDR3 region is CASSQGGVHEQFF. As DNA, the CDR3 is TGTGCCAGCAGCCAAGGCGGCGTCCATGAGCAGTTCTTC.

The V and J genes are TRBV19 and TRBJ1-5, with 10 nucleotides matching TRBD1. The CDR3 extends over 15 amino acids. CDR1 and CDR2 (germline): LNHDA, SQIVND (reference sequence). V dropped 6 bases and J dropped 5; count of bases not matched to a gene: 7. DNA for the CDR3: TGTGCCAGTAGACTCCGGGACAGGGGTTATCAGCCCCAGCATTTT. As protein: CASRLRDRGYQPQHF. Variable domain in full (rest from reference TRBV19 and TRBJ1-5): DGGITQSPKYLFRKEGQNVTLSCEQNLNHDAMYWYRQDPGQGLRLIYYSQIVNDFQKGDIAEGYSVSREKKESFPLTVTSAQKNPTAFYLCASRLRDRGYQPQHFGDGTRLSIL.

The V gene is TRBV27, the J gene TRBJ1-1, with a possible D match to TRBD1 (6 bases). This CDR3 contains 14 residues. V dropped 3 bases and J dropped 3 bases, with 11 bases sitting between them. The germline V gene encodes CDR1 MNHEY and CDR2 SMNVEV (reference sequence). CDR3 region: CASSFGGPDTEAFF. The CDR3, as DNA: TGTGCCAGCAGTTTTGGGGGCCCGGACACTGAAGCTTTCTTT.

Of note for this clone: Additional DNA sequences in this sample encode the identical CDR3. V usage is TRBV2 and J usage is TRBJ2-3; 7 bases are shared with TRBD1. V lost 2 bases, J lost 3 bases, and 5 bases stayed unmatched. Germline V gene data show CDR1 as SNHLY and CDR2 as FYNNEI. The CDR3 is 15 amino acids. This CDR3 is CASSERRRGTDTQYF. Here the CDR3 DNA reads TGTGCCAGCAGTGAACGTCGCAGGGGGACAGATACGCAGTATTTT.

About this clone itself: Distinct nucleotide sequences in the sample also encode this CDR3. The chain's CDR3 is CASSLNLPGETQYF. The CDR3 DNA follows: TGTGCCAGCAGCCTCAACCTCCCCGGGGAGACCCAGTACTTC. This chain connects TRBV7-2 to TRBJ2-5; D remains ambiguous. This CDR3 has 14 residues. V shed 5 bases and J shed 5 bases, with 15 bases lying between them. The germline V gene has CDR1 SGHTA and CDR2 FQGNSA.

The CDR3: CATSTQPAATEAFF. The CDR3 coding sequence is TGTGCCACCAGCACCCAACCCGCCGCGACTGAAGCTTTCTTT. The chain is built from TRBV15 and TRBJ1-1; D gene unclear. V dropped 4 bases and J dropped 5 bases, with 14 bases sitting between them. In germline, CDR1 is LNHNV, CDR2 YYDKDF (reference sequence). The length of the CDR3 is 14 residues.

Written as DNA, the CDR3 is TGTGCCAGCAGCCGACCCCCGAGTAGAGGCCCGTCCTCTGGGGCCAACGTCCTGACTTTC. Protein sequence: CASSRPPSRGPSSGANVLTF. The chain combines TRBV27 with TRBJ2-6; D gene unclear. This CDR3 region has 20 residues. Trimming pared 6 bases from V and 0 bases from J, leaving 24 bases between. CDR1 and CDR2 from the germline V gene are MNHEY and SMNVEV (reference sequence).

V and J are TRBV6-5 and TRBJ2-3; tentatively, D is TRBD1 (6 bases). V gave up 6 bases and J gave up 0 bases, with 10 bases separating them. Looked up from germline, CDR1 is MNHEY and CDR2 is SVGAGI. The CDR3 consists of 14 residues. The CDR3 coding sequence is TGTGCCAGCAGGGGAGACAGGAGCACAGATACGCAGTATTTT. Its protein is CASRGDRSTDTQYF.

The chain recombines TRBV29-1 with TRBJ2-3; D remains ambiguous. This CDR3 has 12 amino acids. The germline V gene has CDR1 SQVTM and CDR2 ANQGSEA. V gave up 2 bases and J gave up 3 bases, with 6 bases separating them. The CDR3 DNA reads TGCAGCGTTGAATTCGGGACAGATACGCAGTATTTT. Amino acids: CSVEFGTDTQYF.

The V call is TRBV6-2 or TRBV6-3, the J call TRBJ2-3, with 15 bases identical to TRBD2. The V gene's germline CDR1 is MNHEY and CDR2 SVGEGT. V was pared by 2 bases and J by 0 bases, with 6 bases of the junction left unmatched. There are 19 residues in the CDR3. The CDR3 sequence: CASSYPSGTSGGSTDTQYF. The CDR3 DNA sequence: TGTGCCAGCAGTTACCCCTCCGGGACTAGCGGGGGGAGCACAGATACGCAGTATTTT.

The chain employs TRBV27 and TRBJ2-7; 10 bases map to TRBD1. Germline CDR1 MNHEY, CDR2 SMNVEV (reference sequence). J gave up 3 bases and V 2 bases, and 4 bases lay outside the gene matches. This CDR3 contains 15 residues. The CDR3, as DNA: TGTGCCAGCAGTTTAGGGACAGGGGACCACTACGAGCAGTACTTC. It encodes CASSLGTGDHYEQYF.

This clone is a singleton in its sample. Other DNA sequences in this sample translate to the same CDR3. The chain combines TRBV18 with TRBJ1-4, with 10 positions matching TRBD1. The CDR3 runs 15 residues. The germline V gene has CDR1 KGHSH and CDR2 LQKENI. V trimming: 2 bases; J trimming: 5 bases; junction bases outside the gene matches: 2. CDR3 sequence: CASSPMGQGNEKLFF. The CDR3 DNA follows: TGTGCCAGCTCACCAATGGGACAGGGGAATGAAAAACTGTTTTTT. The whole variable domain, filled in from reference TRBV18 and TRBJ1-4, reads NAGVMQNPRHLVRRRGQEARLRCSPMKGHSHVYWYRQLPEEGLKFMVYLQKENIIDESGMPKERFSAEFPKEGPSILRIQQVVRGDSAAYFCASSPMGQGNEKLFFGSGTQLSVL.

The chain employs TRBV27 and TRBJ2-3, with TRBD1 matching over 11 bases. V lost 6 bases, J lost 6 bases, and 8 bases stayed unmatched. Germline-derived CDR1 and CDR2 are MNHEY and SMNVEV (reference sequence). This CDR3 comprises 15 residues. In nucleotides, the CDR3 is TGTGCCAGCAGCAATGGACAGGGGGCTGTGGATACGCAGTATTTT. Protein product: CASSNGQGAVDTQYF.

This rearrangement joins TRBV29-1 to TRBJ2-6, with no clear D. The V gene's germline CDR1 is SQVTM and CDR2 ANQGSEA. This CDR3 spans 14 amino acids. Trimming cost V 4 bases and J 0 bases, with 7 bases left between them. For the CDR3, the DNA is TGCAGCGTTGGAAAGAGCTCTGGGGCCAACGTCCTGACTTTC. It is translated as CSVGKSSGANVLTF.

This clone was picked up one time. In DNA form, the CDR3 reads TGTGCCAGTATTCCCAGCGGGACCCCGTCGAAGCAGTATTTT. Its protein product is CASIPSGTPSKQYF. The gene calls are TRBV19 and TRBJ2-3, with 7 bases that match TRBD2. This CDR3 has 14 residues. V lost 7 bases to trimming and J lost 11 bases; unmatched junction nucleotides: 15. Germline CDR1 and CDR2: LNHDA and SQIVND (reference sequence). Variable domain in full (rest from reference TRBV19 and TRBJ2-3): DGGITQSPKYLFRKEGQNVTLSCEQNLNHDAMYWYRQDPGQGLRLIYYSQIVNDFQKGDIAEGYSVSREKKESFPLTVTSAQKNPTAFYLCASIPSGTPSKQYFGPGTRLTVL.

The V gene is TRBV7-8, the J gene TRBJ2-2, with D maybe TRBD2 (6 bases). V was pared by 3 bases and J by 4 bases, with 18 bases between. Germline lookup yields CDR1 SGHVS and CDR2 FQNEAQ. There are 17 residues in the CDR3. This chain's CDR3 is CASSFASSARSTGELFF. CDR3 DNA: TGTGCCAGCAGCTTCGCCTCTAGCGCGAGGAGCACCGGGGAGCTGTTTTTT.